The clone carrying this T cell receptor (beta chain) was picked up many times. As yet, its antigen is unknown. This specimen belongs to a study of T-cell reconstitution after alpha-beta-depleted transplantation in children. Findings and caveats of the study: About two months after transplant, alpha-beta T cells reportedly came from several hundred expanded graft clones.

Germline V lookup: CDR1 SGHTA, CDR2 FQGNSA. The V end was cut by 1 base, the J end by 5 bases, with 6 bases between. The CDR3 is made up of 13 amino acids. Unique molecular identifiers were incorporated into the prepared TCRbeta library. TCRdb re-called the PCR reads with MiXCR, one entry per CDR3 protein. Among 330,000 or so distinct CDR3 sequences listed, roughly a tenth were seen once. This sequence originates from a boy in the first two years of life with acute myeloid leukemia, due to receive a stem cell transplant. The material was PBMCs, obtained before TCRalphabeta/CD19-depleted stem cell transplant. This rearrangement joins TRBV7-2 to TRBJ2-1, with unresolved D. The DNA for the CDR3 is TGTGCCAGCAGCTTAGGAGTAAACAATGAGCAGTTCTTC. The encoded protein is CASSLGVNNEQFF.